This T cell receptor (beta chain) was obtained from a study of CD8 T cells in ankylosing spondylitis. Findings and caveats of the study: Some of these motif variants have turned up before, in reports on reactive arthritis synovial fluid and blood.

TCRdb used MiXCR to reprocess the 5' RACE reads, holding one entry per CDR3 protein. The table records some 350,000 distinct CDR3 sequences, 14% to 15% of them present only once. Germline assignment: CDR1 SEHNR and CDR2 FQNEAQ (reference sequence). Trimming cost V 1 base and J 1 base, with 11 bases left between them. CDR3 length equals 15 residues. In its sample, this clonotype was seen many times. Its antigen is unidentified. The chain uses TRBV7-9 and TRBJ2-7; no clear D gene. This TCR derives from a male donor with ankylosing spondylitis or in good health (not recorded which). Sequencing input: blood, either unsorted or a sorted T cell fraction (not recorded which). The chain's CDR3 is CASSLEAGQSYEQYF. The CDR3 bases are TGTGCCAGCAGCTTAGAGGCAGGTCAGTCCTACGAGCAGTACTTC.